This T cell receptor (beta chain) was retrieved from a study of T cell changes during pregnancy in multiple sclerosis (dated by TCRdb to about 2019). Some background on the complete study: Changes in the T cell repertoire over the course of pregnancy were examined in this study in women with multiple sclerosis.

For this clone: Its antigen has not been determined. No per-base quality is available; no much larger clone lies one base away.

There are 14 amino acids in the CDR3, from cysteine to phenylalanine inclusive. Left in the record is the CDR3 DNA by itself, 42 bases read in frame from the first base. CDR1 is given as LNHDA and CDR2 as SQIVND, both from the germline V gene (reference sequence). Deletion took 2 bases off V and 1 base off J, with a span of 7 bases between the germline ends. Libraries were prepared through the immunoSEQ multiplex PCR assay. As stored in TCRdb, this immuneACCESS dataset retains in-frame rearrangements with V and J assigned. A fraction of the clones does not appear; measured against another copy, unresolved V genes explain less than half of the discrepancy, and the remainder lacks a known reason. The sample table lists 40,000 or so clones, about 93% of them with a count of one. Together, the top ten hold under 0.45% of the sample.

Here the sequenced sample was CD4+ T cells from peripheral blood mononuclear cells, taken after pregnancy. The receptor was derived from a female donor in good health, enrolled as a control in a pregnancy study. The rearrangement joined TRBV19 to TRBJ2-3; matching of 6 bases hints at TRBD2 as the D gene. The DNA reads as follows: TGTGCCAGTAGTATACCGGGAGGCACAGATACGCAGTATTTT. It codes for CASSIPGGTDTQYF.